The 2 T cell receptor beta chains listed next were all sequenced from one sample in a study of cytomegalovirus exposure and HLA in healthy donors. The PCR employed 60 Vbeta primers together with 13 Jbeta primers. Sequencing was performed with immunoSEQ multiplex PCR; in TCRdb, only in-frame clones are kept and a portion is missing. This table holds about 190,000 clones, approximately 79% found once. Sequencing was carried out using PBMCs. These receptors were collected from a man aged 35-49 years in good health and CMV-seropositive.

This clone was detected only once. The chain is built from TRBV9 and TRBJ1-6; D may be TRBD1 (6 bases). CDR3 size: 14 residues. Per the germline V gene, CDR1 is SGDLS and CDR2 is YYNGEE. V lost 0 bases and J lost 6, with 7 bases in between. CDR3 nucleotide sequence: TGTGCCAGCAGCGTAGAGGACAGTAATTCACCCCTCCACTTT. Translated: CASSVEDSNSPLHF.

The CDR3 reads CASSQGTGARSGYTF. DNA of the CDR3: TGCGCCAGCAGCCAAGGCACAGGCGCCCGCTCTGGCTACACCTTC. The chain couples TRBV4-3 to TRBJ1-2, with D possibly matching TRBD1 (5 bases). Per the germline V gene, CDR1 is LGHNA and CDR2 is YSLEER. The CDR3 spans 15 residues. V was clipped by 1 base and J by 7 bases, with 16 bases between them.